This is a list of T cell receptor beta chains from one sample in a study of T-cell memory formation after mild COVID-19. TCRdb analysed the 5' RACE reads with MiXCR anew, one entry per CDR3 protein. The sample holds fewer than 350,000 distinct CDR3 sequences, 15% to 20% seen once. Sample: PBMCs or a T cell subset sorted from them (not recorded which). These receptors were collected from a man younger than 35 who had mild COVID-19 (a few samples of this study predate the infection). Cell type and time point are not known. The CDR3 runs from the conserved cysteine through the conserved F or W. D genes are given only for firm matches. Size is omitted from some rows. Given values are once, few, many or a class for expanded clones.

abundance	v_gene	d_gene	len	j_gene	CDR3aa	CDR3nt
few	TRBV28	.	14	TRBJ1-1	CASSQGSLPLGAFF	TGTGCCAGCAGCCAGGGGTCTCTTCCCCTCGGAGCTTTCTTT
many	TRBV7-9	.	13	TRBJ1-6	CASSFGPPGPLHF	TGTGCCAGCAGCTTCGGTCCCCCAGGCCCCCTCCACTTT
many	TRBV5-1	.	14	TRBJ1-1	CASTPGSMNTEAFF	TGCGCCAGCACCCCAGGGAGCATGAACACTGAAGCTTTCTTT
.	TRBV29-1	TRBD2	11	TRBJ2-1	CSVEVGTSEFF	TGCAGCGTTGAAGTGGGGACTAGTGAGTTCTTC
.	TRBV4-1	.	13	TRBJ1-1	CASSPGGDTEAFF	TGCGCCAGCAGCCCGGGGGGGGACACTGAAGCTTTCTTT
.	TRBV12-3/TRBV12-4	TRBD1	16	TRBJ1-5	CASSLGAGQGIAPQHF	TGTGCCAGCAGTTTGGGCGCGGGACAGGGTATCGCGCCCCAGCATTTT
.	TRBV7-2	.	14	TRBJ2-3	CASSLAEYTDTQYF	TGTGCCAGCAGCTTAGCGGAATACACAGATACGCAGTATTTT
many	TRBV7-8	.	14	TRBJ1-2	CASSPVRALSGYTF	TGTGCCAGCAGCCCTGTCAGGGCCCTATCAGGCTACACCTTC
.	TRBV7-2	TRBD2	15	TRBJ2-3	CASSLALAGGYTQYF	TGTGCCAGCAGCTTAGCGCTAGCGGGGGGTTATACGCAGTATTTT
many	TRBV5-1	.	13	TRBJ1-2	CASSGGFNYGYTF	TGCGCCAGCAGCGGAGGTTTTAACTATGGCTACACCTTC
.	TRBV7-2	.	11	TRBJ2-5	CASSLEVTQYF	TGTGCCAGCAGCTTAGAGGTGACCCAGTACTTC
.	TRBV7-2	.	15	TRBJ2-7	CASSLVVRRVYEQYF	TGTGCCAGCAGCTTAGTCGTCCGGAGAGTCTACGAGCAGTACTTC
.	TRBV11-2	TRBD2	18	TRBJ2-5	CASSSRLAGGLSQETQYF	TGTGCCAGCAGCTCCCGACTAGCGGGGGGGCTCAGCCAAGAGACCCAGTACTTC
many	TRBV20-1	TRBD2	14	TRBJ2-1	CSANQHASGNEQFF	TGCAGTGCCAATCAGCATGCTAGCGGGAATGAGCAGTTCTTC
.	TRBV19	.	14	TRBJ1-5	CASSNFNSNQPQHF	TGTGCCAGTAGTAATTTCAATAGCAATCAGCCCCAGCATTTT
.	TRBV7-9	TRBD2	17	TRBJ2-5	CASNPLGLAGATGAQYF	TGTGCCAGCAACCCGCTAGGACTAGCGGGGGCAACAGGGGCCCAGTACTTC
many	TRBV7-8	.	15	TRBJ2-3	CASSSGGIGADTQYF	TGTGCCAGCAGCTCTGGCGGGATAGGGGCAGATACGCAGTATTTT